These 32 T cell receptor beta chains were sequenced from one sample in a study of T-cell reconstitution after alpha-beta-depleted transplantation in children. Preparation of the TCRbeta library involved a method that used unique molecular identifiers. MiXCR was run by TCRdb on the PCR reads, yielding one entry per CDR3 protein. The table has fewer than 500,000 distinct CDR3 sequences, approximately 41% seen once. The sequencing used PBMCs, collected before TCRalphabeta/CD19-depleted stem cell transplant. The receptors originated from a girl aged 2-10 years with aplastic anemia, due to receive a stem cell transplant.

This clonotype appeared once. The V and J genes are TRBV20-1 and TRBJ2-7; TRBD2 matches at 7 bases. Germline V CDR1 and CDR2: DFQATT, SNEGSKA (reference sequence). After removal of 6 bases from V and 7 bases from J, the junction contained 12 bases not matched to a gene. The CDR3 is made up of 13 amino acids. The CDR3, as DNA: TGCAGTGCCAGACGGCGGGAGTCGAGAGAGCAGTACTTC. Translated, it gives CSARRRESREQYF.

The chain is built from TRBV20-1 and TRBJ2-3, with 9 nucleotides matching TRBD2. Unmatched junction bases numbered 5, after V lost 0 bases and J lost 7 bases. This CDR3 contains 14 residues. The V gene's germline CDR1 is DFQATT and CDR2 SNEGSKA (reference sequence). In DNA, the CDR3 is TGCAGTGCTAGAGATGGCGGGGGGGCAAATACGCAGTATTTT. It encodes CSARDGGGANTQYF.

The genes are TRBV7-6 and TRBJ2-7, with TRBD1 matching 9 bases. Trimming removed 5 bases from V and 2 bases from J; junction bases left unmatched: 7. This CDR3 contains 15 residues. CDR1 and CDR2 from the germline V gene are SGHVS and FNYEAQ. CDR3 coding DNA: TGTGCCAGCAGCCCGACGGACAGGGGAACCTACGAGCAGTACTTC. Residues: CASSPTDRGTYEQYF.

The chain employs TRBV20-1 and TRBJ2-1; perhaps TRBD2 as D (6 bases). The germline CDR1 and CDR2 sequences are DFQATT and SNEGSKA (reference sequence). This CDR3 spans 11 amino acids. Trimming took 4 bases from V and 10 from J, leaving 11 bases between them. In DNA, the CDR3 is TGCAGTGCTATCCGGGGGAAAGAGCAGTTCTTC. As protein: CSAIRGKEQFF.

This chain connects TRBV28 to TRBJ2-5; D possibly corresponds to TRBD2 (5 bases). Trimming pared 6 bases from V and 5 bases from J, leaving 13 bases between. CDR3 length: 13 amino acids. The germline CDR1 and CDR2 sequences are MDHEN and SYDVKM. CDR3 protein: CASSRPGGETQYF. The CDR3 DNA reads TGTGCCAGCAGCCGACCTGGCGGGGAGACCCAGTACTTC.

This clonotype has a single count. This chain joins TRBV5-1 and TRBJ2-5; 10 nucleotides align to TRBD2. V lost 3 bases, J lost 5 bases, and 7 bases stayed unmatched. The CDR3 is made up of 15 amino acids. Germline values: CDR1 SGHRS, CDR2 YFSETQ. The CDR3 DNA follows: TGCGCCAGCAGCTGGGAGAGCGGGGGGGACGAGACCCAGTACTTC. Its protein is CASSWESGGDETQYF.

This clonotype was detected many times. The chain recombines TRBV12-3 or TRBV12-4 with TRBJ2-7; 10 bases line up with TRBD1. This CDR3 comprises 13 residues. V lost 6 bases, J lost 5 bases, and 4 bases stayed unmatched. CDR3 DNA sequence: TGTGCCAGCAGGCGGACAGGGGGACACGAGCAGTACTTC. Translation gives CASRRTGGHEQYF.

The table lists this clonotype with a few counts. The chain links TRBV2 to TRBJ2-3, with D unclear. Germline V gene sequence: CDR1 SNHLY, CDR2 FYNNEI. The CDR3 sequence is 13 residues long. The germline V and J ends were trimmed by 8 bases and 3 bases, with 12 bases remaining between them. The CDR3 DNA reads TGTGCCAGCCTCCCCCAGCGTACAGATACGCAGTATTTT. Its protein product is CASLPQRTDTQYF. The complete variable domain, with remaining parts taken from reference TRBV2 and TRBJ2-3, reads EPEVTQTPSHQVTQMGQEVILRCVPISNHLYFYWYRQILGQKVEFLVSFYNNEISEKSEIFDDQFSVERPDGSNFTLKIRSTKLEDSAMYFCASLPQRTDTQYFGPGTRLTVL.

V is TRBV7-3 and J is TRBJ2-1, with D possibly TRBD2 on 6 matching bases. V was clipped by 6 bases and J by 5 bases, with 17 bases between them. Germline V CDR1 and CDR2: SGHTA, FQGTGA. The CDR3 totals 15 residues. The CDR3: CASSEPSANHNEQFF. The CDR3 DNA sequence: TGTGCCAGCAGTGAGCCTAGCGCAAACCACAATGAGCAGTTCTTC.

The chain employs TRBV12-3 or TRBV12-4 and TRBJ2-3, with TRBD2 as a possible D gene (6 bases). This CDR3 comprises 12 residues. Trimming took 7 bases from V and 6 from J, leaving 11 bases between them. CDR3 sequence reads: CASTQAGDTQYF. The DNA for the CDR3 is TGTGCCAGCACACAGGCGGGGGATACGCAGTATTTT.

The V call is TRBV7-9, the J call TRBJ1-1; 7 bases fit TRBD1. Germline CDR1 and CDR2: SEHNR and FQNEAQ (reference sequence). The CDR3 is made up of 15 amino acids. The V segment lost 1 base and the J segment 0 bases; nucleotides outside the gene matches: 2. The chain's CDR3 is CASSLEGQLNTEAFF. CDR3 coding DNA: TGTGCCAGCAGCTTAGAGGGACAGCTGAACACTGAAGCTTTCTTT.

The table lists this clonotype with many counts. The chain has TRBV7-2 and TRBJ2-7; D unclear. V was trimmed by 0 bases and J by 3 bases, leaving 9 bases between them. This CDR3 has 14 amino acids. CDR1 SGHTA and CDR2 FQGNSA come from the germline V gene. CDR3 sequence reads: CASSLASGDYEQYF. In DNA form, the CDR3 reads TGTGCCAGCAGCTTAGCATCAGGTGACTACGAGCAGTACTTC.

J is TRBJ1-2 and V is TRBV27; D is ambiguous. CDR1 is MNHEY and CDR2 is SMNVEV in the germline V gene (reference sequence). Trimming left V 3 bases short and J 6 bases short, with 11 bases between. The CDR3 sequence is 13 residues long. The CDR3 sequence is CASSFEGINGYTF. In nucleotides, the CDR3 is TGTGCCAGCAGTTTTGAGGGAATCAATGGCTACACCTTC.

This clonotype was seen more than once but under ten times. This chain joins TRBV6-5 and TRBJ1-6; 8 nucleotides match TRBD1. J lost 6 bases, V lost 2 bases, and 9 bases had no gene match. From germline, CDR1 is MNHEY and CDR2 SVGAGI. The CDR3 loop spans 17 amino acids. The CDR3 region has the DNA TGTGCCAGCAGTTACGCCTCCGCGGGACAGGCTAATTCACCCCTCCACTTT. This codes for CASSYASAGQANSPLHF.

This clonotype appeared many times. Here the CDR3 DNA reads TGTGCCAGCAGTTTAGCTCCGGGGGCTTACGAGCAGTACTTC. It translates to CASSLAPGAYEQYF. This rearrangement joins TRBV12-3 or TRBV12-4 to TRBJ2-7, with D perhaps TRBD1 or TRBD2 (6 bases each). The CDR3 has 14 residues. Trimming shortened V by 0 bases and J by 4 bases, and 10 bases separated the two germline ends.

The count of this clonotype is one. V gene TRBV7-2 combines with J gene TRBJ2-1, with 10 bases lining up with TRBD2. Losses at the gene ends were 5 bases for V and 6 bases for J; bases not matched to a gene: 7. The CDR3 runs to 15 residues. CDR1 is SGHTA, CDR2 FQGNSA, per germline. The CDR3 protein is CASSPPSGSINEQFF. The CDR3 nucleotides are TGTGCCAGCAGCCCACCTAGCGGGAGTATCAATGAGCAGTTCTTC.

This clonotype was counted only a few times. This chain joins TRBV9 and TRBJ2-2; D is perhaps TRBD1 or TRBD2 (5 bases each). The germline V gene encodes CDR1 SGDLS and CDR2 YYNGEE. V was cut by 1 base and J by 5 bases, with 9 bases left in between. This CDR3 spans 14 amino acids. The CDR3 here is CASSVIGETGELFF. DNA of the CDR3: TGTGCCAGCAGCGTAATAGGGGAGACCGGGGAGCTGTTTTTT.

The chain carries TRBV3-1 and TRBJ2-7, with D perhaps being TRBD1 or TRBD2 (6 bases each). The V end was cut by 4 bases, the J end by 0 bases, with 10 bases between. The CDR3 consists of 14 residues. CDR1 and CDR2 (germline): LGHDT, YNNKEL (reference sequence). CDR3 protein: CASSRGANSYEQYF. The CDR3, as DNA: TGTGCCAGCAGCCGGGGGGCCAACTCCTACGAGCAGTACTTC.

The V call is TRBV3-1, the J call TRBJ2-7; 9 bases are a match to TRBD1. V shed 3 bases, J shed 7 bases, and the junction held 7 bases outside the gene matches. The germline gives CDR1 LGHDT, CDR2 YNNKEL (reference sequence). The CDR3 consists of 14 residues. CDR3 protein: CASSHSGTGSEQYF. In DNA form, the CDR3 reads TGTGCCAGCAGCCATTCCGGGACAGGGAGTGAGCAGTACTTC.

This clonotype has a handful of counts. The CDR3, as DNA: TGTGCCAGCAGCAGGACAGTTAGCAATCAGCCCCAGCATTTT. It is translated as CASSRTVSNQPQHF. The chain joins TRBV6-2 or TRBV6-3 to TRBJ1-5, with a possible D match to TRBD1 (6 bases). V dropped 6 bases and J dropped 0 bases, with 9 bases sitting between them. There are 14 residues in the CDR3. Germline values: CDR1 MNHEY, CDR2 SVGEGT.

This rearrangement joins TRBV4-1 to TRBJ1-4; the D is unclear. CDR3 size: 12 residues. The germline CDR1 and CDR2 sequences are MGHRA and YSYEKL. V was shortened by 3 bases and J by 13 bases, with 12 bases between the two germline ends. The CDR3 nucleotides read TGCGCCAGCAGCCACCCCAGGCGGGGACTGTTTTTT. As protein: CASSHPRRGLFF.

The chain joins TRBV9 to TRBJ2-1; TRBD1 agrees at 12 bases. CDR3 length equals 14 residues. CDR1 SGDLS and CDR2 YYNGEE come from the germline V gene. Trimming cost V 3 bases and J 8 bases; bases outside gene matches: 3. The CDR3 nucleotides read TGTGCCAGCAGCGAGGGACAGGGGGCCGATGAGCAGTTCTTC. Protein product: CASSEGQGADEQFF. The variable domain in full, completed from reference TRBV9 and TRBJ2-1, reads DSGVTQTPKHLITATGQRVTLRCSPRSGDLSVYWYQQSLDQGLQFLIQYYNGEERAKGNILERFSAQQFPDLHSELNLSSLELGDSALYFCASSEGQGADEQFFGPGTRLTVL.

This clonotype showed up many times. The chain combines TRBV5-1 with TRBJ2-3, with D perhaps TRBD2 (5 bases). The CDR3 loop spans 16 amino acids. CDR1 is SGHRS, CDR2 YFSETQ, per germline. V gave up 6 bases and J gave up 0 bases, with 17 bases separating them. CDR3 DNA: TGCGCCAGCACCTCACAACGGGGTCCGAGCACAGATACGCAGTATTTT. This gives the protein CASTSQRGPSTDTQYF.

The gene calls are TRBV10-1 and TRBJ2-1; TRBD2 agrees at 14 bases. The trim removed 4 bases at V and 3 bases at J, leaving 5 bases unmatched. CDR1 and CDR2 (germline): WNHNN, SYGVQD (reference sequence). The CDR3 loop spans 17 amino acids. CDR3 protein: CASSAGTSGSLYNEQFF. Written as DNA, the CDR3 is TGCGCCAGCAGTGCCGGGACTAGCGGGAGCCTCTACAATGAGCAGTTCTTC.

In its sample, this clonotype was seen many times. The chain joins TRBV5-1 to TRBJ2-7, with D possibly matching TRBD2 (5 bases). CDR1 and CDR2 from the germline V gene are SGHRS and YFSETQ. V was cut by 3 bases and J by 11 bases, with 18 bases left in between. The CDR3 length is 13 residues. CDR3 bases: TGCGCCAGCAGCTCCGACTCTCCTACGAGGGAGTACTTC. It specifies CASSSDSPTREYF.

This clonotype was recorded at least ten times. The germline gene is not matched at one end of the junction; a read error may be the cause. The rearrangement links TRBV3-1 to TRBJ2-7; perhaps TRBD2 as D (6 bases). This CDR3 is built from 13 residues. Germline-derived CDR1 and CDR2 are LGHDT and YNNKEL (reference sequence). The CDR3 loop is CASSLSGLSKRSF. The CDR3 coding sequence is TGTGCCAGCAGCTTAAGCGGGTTGAGCAAGCGGAGCTTC.

This clonotype has at least ten counts. This chain links TRBV10-3 with TRBJ2-5; 8 bases map to TRBD2. CDR1 and CDR2 (germline): ENHRY, SYGVKD. V lost 8 bases to trimming and J lost 5 bases; unmatched junction nucleotides: 10. The CDR3 extends over 14 amino acids. CDR3 region: CAIGKSGSVETQYF. The CDR3 DNA reads as TGTGCCATCGGGAAGAGCGGGAGTGTGGAGACCCAGTACTTC.

The chain carries TRBV5-1 and TRBJ2-3; 8 nucleotides agree with TRBD2. V shed 2 bases, J shed 6 bases, and the junction held 8 bases outside the gene matches. Germline loops: CDR1 SGHRS, CDR2 YFSETQ. The CDR3 totals 15 residues. In DNA form, the CDR3 reads TGCGCCAGCAGCTTACCAGCGGGAGTAGGGGATACGCAGTATTTT. Encoded protein: CASSLPAGVGDTQYF. Full variable domain (remainder filled in from reference TRBV5-1 and TRBJ2-3): KAGVTQTPRYLIKTRGQQVTLSCSPISGHRSVSWYQQTPGQGLQFLFEYFSETQRNKGNFPGRFSGRQFSNSRSEMNVSTLELGDSALYLCASSLPAGVGDTQYFGPGTRLTVL.

Details on this clonotype: The junction shows a germline mismatch at one end, possibly a read error. This chain joins TRBV6-1 and TRBJ1-1, with D maybe TRBD1 (6 bases). CDR1 and CDR2 (germline): MNHNS, SASEGT. The CDR3 sequence is 21 residues long. The CDR3 DNA reads as TGTGCCAGCAGTGAACACGTGAAGCGTTCGAGCCAACTTATTTCGAGTGCTAAAGGGGGGTTT. Protein sequence: CASSEHVKRSSQLISSAKGGF.

This clonotype was recorded at least ten times. This chain connects TRBV11-3 to TRBJ2-2; 13 bases match TRBD2. Germline assignment: CDR1 SGHNT and CDR2 YENEEA. The trim removed 4 bases at V and 8 bases at J, leaving 4 bases unmatched. The CDR3 is made up of 15 amino acids. The CDR3 region is CASSSGLAGRGELFF. The CDR3 bases are TGTGCCAGCAGCTCGGGACTAGCGGGAAGGGGGGAGCTGTTTTTT.

This chain uses TRBV6-5 with TRBJ2-1; the D gene could be TRBD1 or TRBD2 (5 bases each). Germline CDR1 is MNHEY and CDR2 is SVGAGI. The CDR3 spans 16 residues. With 0 bases removed from V and 9 bases from J, the gap between germline ends came to 18 bases. In nucleotides, the CDR3 is TGTGCCAGCAGTTACTCTGGGGGTGCAGGGACCTCTGAGCAGTTCTTC. This gives the protein CASSYSGGAGTSEQFF.

This chain links TRBV29-1 with TRBJ2-2, with D hard to call. V lost 5 bases and J lost 4, with 8 bases in between. The germline V gene has CDR1 SQVTM and CDR2 ANQGSEA. This CDR3 has 12 amino acids. The CDR3 spells CSVRWATGELFF. The CDR3 coding sequence is TGCAGCGTTAGATGGGCCACCGGGGAGCTGTTTTTT.